This T cell receptor (beta chain) was sequenced in a study of patients and donors after allogeneic stem cell transplantation. TCRdb called the RT-PCR reads again in MiXCR, with one record for every CDR3 protein. This table has 190,000 or so distinct CDR3 sequences, roughly 38% appearing once. The V gene's germline CDR1 is LGHDT and CDR2 YNNKEL (reference sequence). The germline V and J ends were trimmed by 4 bases and 0 bases, with 13 bases remaining between them. The CDR3 runs 17 residues. The chain recombines TRBV3-1 with TRBJ2-6, with D perhaps TRBD1 or TRBD2 (5 bases each). The sequence was obtained from a human donor who was either an allogeneic HSCT recipient or a stem cell or donor lymphocyte infusion donor (not recorded which). It is not recorded whose cells these are; they may come from a transplant donor. Sequenced: blood, either unsorted or a sorted T cell fraction (not recorded which). CDR3 nucleotides: TGTGCCAGCAGCCTCCGGGGCCTCTCCTCTGGGGCCAACGTCCTGACTTTC. It is translated as CASSLRGLSSGANVLTF.